The rows below give T cell receptor beta chains drawn from one sample of a study of T-cell memory formation after mild COVID-19. TCRdb re-called the 5' RACE reads through MiXCR, storing one row per CDR3 protein. The table lists around 470,000 distinct CDR3 sequences, roughly 20% of them singletons. Sequenced input: PBMCs or a T cell subset sorted from them (not recorded which). The receptors derive from an adult woman who had mild COVID-19 (a few samples of this study predate the infection). Cell type and time point are not known. Each CDR3 is given with its conserved first and last residue. Each record gives: CDR3 protein, CDR3 DNA, J gene, clone size, D gene, V gene. The D gene is left open where the match is weak. A row's size may be missing; if present it is once, few, many or a size class.

cdr3_aa: CASSFLGLAGGNEQFF; cdr3_nt: TGTGCCAGCAGTTTTTTGGGACTAGCGGGAGGAAATGAGCAGTTCTTC; j_call: TRBJ2-1; clone_size: -; d_call: TRBD2; v_call: TRBV12-3/TRBV12-4
cdr3_aa: CASNLAGPQETQYF; cdr3_nt: TGTGCCAGCAATCTAGCGGGACCTCAAGAGACCCAGTACTTC; j_call: TRBJ2-5; clone_size: once; d_call: TRBD2; v_call: TRBV2
cdr3_aa: CASSFGGGGNEQFF; cdr3_nt: TGTGCCAGCAGCTTCGGTGGGGGGGGAAATGAGCAGTTCTTC; j_call: TRBJ2-1; clone_size: few; d_call: TRBD2; v_call: TRBV11-2
cdr3_aa: CASSVEGRVYNEQFF; cdr3_nt: TGTGCCAGCAGCGTAGAGGGCAGGGTTTACAATGAGCAGTTCTTC; j_call: TRBJ2-1; clone_size: few; d_call: -; v_call: TRBV9
cdr3_aa: CASSLGTSEASDTQYF; cdr3_nt: TGCGCCAGCAGCCTAGGGACTAGCGAGGCCTCAGATACGCAGTATTTT; j_call: TRBJ2-3; clone_size: few; d_call: TRBD2; v_call: TRBV5-1
cdr3_aa: CASSPQGPRPQHF; cdr3_nt: TGTGCTAGCAGCCCCCAGGGTCCCCGGCCCCAGCATTTT; j_call: TRBJ1-5; clone_size: -; d_call: -; v_call: TRBV7-7
cdr3_aa: CSAFTGNTIYF; cdr3_nt: TGCAGCGCCTTCACCGGAAACACCATATATTTT; j_call: TRBJ1-3; clone_size: -; d_call: -; v_call: TRBV29-1
cdr3_aa: CSAVFVRITEAFF; cdr3_nt: TGCAGCGCGGTCTTTGTCAGGATCACTGAAGCTTTCTTT; j_call: TRBJ1-1; clone_size: -; d_call: -; v_call: TRBV29-1
cdr3_aa: CASSLGPSVGQGLSYEQYF; cdr3_nt: TGTGCCAGCAGCTTAGGTCCTAGTGTGGGACAGGGCCTCTCCTACGAGCAGTACTTC; j_call: TRBJ2-7; clone_size: few; d_call: TRBD1; v_call: TRBV7-9
cdr3_aa: CASSYSTHYGYTF; cdr3_nt: TGTGCCAGCAGTTACTCTACGCACTATGGCTACACCTTC; j_call: TRBJ1-2; clone_size: few; d_call: -; v_call: TRBV6-2/TRBV6-3
cdr3_aa: CASSFSVDTIYF; cdr3_nt: TGTGCCAGCAGCTTCTCAGTAGACACCATATATTTT; j_call: TRBJ1-3; clone_size: -; d_call: -; v_call: TRBV5-5
cdr3_aa: CASSSPSDRPSHYGYTF; cdr3_nt: TGTGCCAGCAGCTCTCCGTCGGACAGGCCCTCTCACTATGGCTACACCTTC; j_call: TRBJ1-2; clone_size: -; d_call: TRBD1; v_call: TRBV7-9
cdr3_aa: CASSLGLAGGRNTGELFF; cdr3_nt: TGCGCCAGCAGCCTGGGACTAGCGGGGGGTCGGAACACCGGGGAGCTGTTTTTT; j_call: TRBJ2-2; clone_size: -; d_call: TRBD2; v_call: TRBV4-1
cdr3_aa: CASSFGLSGYGYTF; cdr3_nt: TGTGCCAGCAGTTTCGGGTTATCCGGCTATGGCTACACCTTC; j_call: TRBJ1-2; clone_size: few; d_call: -; v_call: TRBV27
cdr3_aa: CASSLEEETQYF; cdr3_nt: TGTGCCAGCAGTTTAGAGGAAGAGACCCAGTACTTC; j_call: TRBJ2-5; clone_size: -; d_call: -; v_call: TRBV12-3/TRBV12-4
cdr3_aa: CASSFVPSTDTQYF; cdr3_nt: TGTGCCAGCAGTTTTGTCCCGAGCACAGATACGCAGTATTTT; j_call: TRBJ2-3; clone_size: -; d_call: -; v_call: TRBV12-3/TRBV12-4
cdr3_aa: CASSQDLRYGAKNIQYF; cdr3_nt: TGTGCCAGCAGCCAAGACCTTCGGTATGGCGCCAAAAACATTCAGTACTTC; j_call: TRBJ2-4; clone_size: -; d_call: -; v_call: TRBV3-1
cdr3_aa: CASSLDFGTGDVWASPLHF; cdr3_nt: TGTGCCAGCAGCTTAGATTTTGGGACAGGGGACGTATGGGCTTCACCCCTCCACTTT; j_call: TRBJ1-6; clone_size: -; d_call: TRBD1; v_call: TRBV11-2
cdr3_aa: CASSPHVGNEAGNQPQHF; cdr3_nt: TGTGCCAGCAGCCCTCACGTCGGGAACGAGGCCGGCAATCAGCCCCAGCATTTT; j_call: TRBJ1-5; clone_size: -; d_call: -; v_call: TRBV4-2
cdr3_aa: CASSQVPDTEAFF; cdr3_nt: TGTGCCAGCAGTCAGGTACCAGACACTGAAGCTTTCTTT; j_call: TRBJ1-1; clone_size: few; d_call: -; v_call: TRBV7-7
cdr3_aa: CASSLSSHTGELFF; cdr3_nt: TGTGCCAGCAGCTTGAGTTCCCACACCGGGGAGCTGTTTTTT; j_call: TRBJ2-2; clone_size: few; d_call: -; v_call: TRBV5-4
cdr3_aa: CASSYDGTGGDNEKLFF; cdr3_nt: TGTGCCAGCAGTTACGATGGGACAGGGGGCGATAATGAAAAACTGTTTTTT; j_call: TRBJ1-4; clone_size: -; d_call: TRBD1; v_call: TRBV6-5
cdr3_aa: CASSHRTSGKDLSYEQYF; cdr3_nt: TGCGCCAGCAGCCACAGGACTAGCGGCAAAGACCTTTCCTACGAGCAGTACTTC; j_call: TRBJ2-7; clone_size: many; d_call: TRBD2; v_call: TRBV4-3
cdr3_aa: CAISLKRLNTGELFF; cdr3_nt: TGTGCCATCAGTCTAAAACGGCTGAACACCGGGGAGCTGTTTTTT; j_call: TRBJ2-2; clone_size: many; d_call: -; v_call: TRBV10-3
cdr3_aa: CATSDSAYEQYF; cdr3_nt: TGTGCCACCAGTGATTCGGCCTACGAGCAGTACTTC; j_call: TRBJ2-7; clone_size: -; d_call: -; v_call: TRBV24-1
cdr3_aa: CASSPGTSGREYEQYF; cdr3_nt: TGCGCCAGCAGCCCCGGGACTAGCGGGAGGGAATACGAGCAGTACTTC; j_call: TRBJ2-7; clone_size: -; d_call: TRBD2; v_call: TRBV5-1
cdr3_aa: CASSGLAGTPDF; cdr3_nt: TGTGCCAGCAGCGGACTAGCGGGGACGCCAGACTTC; j_call: TRBJ2-1; clone_size: few; d_call: TRBD2; v_call: TRBV9
cdr3_aa: CASSPGSRNSPLHF; cdr3_nt: TGTGCCAGCAGTCCAGGGAGTCGGAATTCACCCCTCCACTTT; j_call: TRBJ1-6; clone_size: few; d_call: -; v_call: TRBV2
cdr3_aa: CASTKGGGFYNEQFF; cdr3_nt: TGTGCCAGCACCAAAGGCGGGGGGTTCTACAATGAGCAGTTCTTC; j_call: TRBJ2-1; clone_size: few; d_call: TRBD2; v_call: TRBV28
cdr3_aa: CASSGPGTGQPQHF; cdr3_nt: TGTGCCAGCAGTGGCCCTGGGACCGGACAGCCCCAGCATTTT; j_call: TRBJ1-5; clone_size: many; d_call: -; v_call: TRBV2
cdr3_aa: CASSLEPQGTNTGELFF; cdr3_nt: TGCGCCAGCAGCTTGGAACCACAGGGGACGAACACCGGGGAGCTGTTTTTT; j_call: TRBJ2-2; clone_size: -; d_call: TRBD1; v_call: TRBV5-1
cdr3_aa: CASSSSVGQMNTEAFF; cdr3_nt: TGTGCCAGCTCATCCTCCGTAGGACAGATGAACACTGAAGCTTTCTTT; j_call: TRBJ1-1; clone_size: -; d_call: -; v_call: TRBV18
cdr3_aa: CASSLDPRDNEQFF; cdr3_nt: TGTGCCAGCAGCTTAGATCCCCGGGACAATGAGCAGTTCTTC; j_call: TRBJ2-1; clone_size: -; d_call: -; v_call: TRBV11-2
cdr3_aa: CASSFGQADTQYF; cdr3_nt: TGTGCCAGCAGCTTTGGGCAAGCAGATACGCAGTATTTT; j_call: TRBJ2-3; clone_size: once; d_call: -; v_call: TRBV5-4
cdr3_aa: CASSPPGGGYNEQFF; cdr3_nt: TGTGCCAGCAGCCCTCCGGGCGGGGGGTACAATGAGCAGTTCTTC; j_call: TRBJ2-1; clone_size: few; d_call: TRBD2; v_call: TRBV7-3
cdr3_aa: CASALGDTQYF; cdr3_nt: TGTGCCAGCGCGTTGGGCGATACGCAGTATTTT; j_call: TRBJ2-3; clone_size: -; d_call: -; v_call: TRBV9
cdr3_aa: CATSRDYGSGVEETQYF; cdr3_nt: TGTGCCACCAGCAGAGATTATGGTAGCGGGGTAGAAGAGACCCAGTACTTC; j_call: TRBJ2-5; clone_size: -; d_call: TRBD2; v_call: TRBV15
cdr3_aa: CASSTFGGPSETQYF; cdr3_nt: TGTGCCAGCAGTACTTTCGGGGGGCCTTCAGAGACCCAGTACTTC; j_call: TRBJ2-5; clone_size: -; d_call: -; v_call: TRBV3-1
cdr3_aa: CASSTRTSGSSDTGELFF; cdr3_nt: TGTGCCAGCAGCACCCGGACTAGCGGGAGTTCTGACACCGGGGAGCTGTTTTTT; j_call: TRBJ2-2; clone_size: few; d_call: TRBD2; v_call: TRBV7-9
cdr3_aa: CASSDQGALNEKLFF; cdr3_nt: TGTGCCAGCAGTGACCAGGGGGCGCTGAATGAAAAACTGTTTTTT; j_call: TRBJ1-4; clone_size: few; d_call: TRBD1; v_call: TRBV2
cdr3_aa: CASSFVGVFYGEQFF; cdr3_nt: TGTGCCAGCAGCTTTGTAGGGGTCTTTTATGGTGAGCAGTTCTTC; j_call: TRBJ2-1; clone_size: few; d_call: -; v_call: TRBV7-2
cdr3_aa: CASSVGGQETQYF; cdr3_nt: TGCGCCAGCAGCGTCGGGGGGCAAGAGACCCAGTACTTC; j_call: TRBJ2-5; clone_size: many; d_call: TRBD2; v_call: TRBV9
cdr3_aa: CAISPHQGDEQYF; cdr3_nt: TGTGCCATCAGTCCACATCAGGGGGACGAGCAGTACTTC; j_call: TRBJ2-7; clone_size: few; d_call: TRBD1; v_call: TRBV10-3
cdr3_aa: CASSFWDRGFYGYTF; cdr3_nt: TGTGCCAGCAGCTTCTGGGACAGGGGATTCTATGGCTACACCTTC; j_call: TRBJ1-2; clone_size: few; d_call: TRBD1; v_call: TRBV7-9
cdr3_aa: CASSWAGTGELFF; cdr3_nt: TGTGCCAGCAGCTGGGCCGGCACCGGGGAGCTGTTTTTT; j_call: TRBJ2-2; clone_size: many; d_call: -; v_call: TRBV5-6
cdr3_aa: CASSYSLTLGDEQFF; cdr3_nt: TGTGCCAGCAGTTACTCATTAACGCTAGGGGATGAGCAGTTCTTC; j_call: TRBJ2-1; clone_size: -; d_call: -; v_call: TRBV6-5
cdr3_aa: CASAGGYLAGVTDTQYF; cdr3_nt: TGTGCCAGCGCGGGGGGATACCTAGCGGGAGTCACAGATACGCAGTATTTT; j_call: TRBJ2-3; clone_size: few; d_call: TRBD2; v_call: TRBV2
cdr3_aa: CASRRGRDGYNYGYTF; cdr3_nt: TGTGCCAGTCGTCGAGGGAGGGACGGATACAACTATGGCTACACCTTC; j_call: TRBJ1-2; clone_size: -; d_call: -; v_call: TRBV19
cdr3_aa: CAWFTQLNTEAFF; cdr3_nt: TGTGCCTGGTTTACCCAGCTGAACACTGAAGCTTTCTTT; j_call: TRBJ1-1; clone_size: -; d_call: -; v_call: TRBV30
cdr3_aa: CASRGQGAIYEQYF; cdr3_nt: TGTGCCAGTCGTGGACAGGGGGCGATTTACGAGCAGTACTTC; j_call: TRBJ2-7; clone_size: -; d_call: TRBD1; v_call: TRBV19
cdr3_aa: CASSRGTAGNTIYF; cdr3_nt: TGTGCCAGCAGCCGTGGGACCGCTGGAAACACCATATATTTT; j_call: TRBJ1-3; clone_size: -; d_call: -; v_call: TRBV7-9
cdr3_aa: CSVVPYRGATQYF; cdr3_nt: TGCAGCGTTGTGCCCTACAGGGGGGCGACCCAGTACTTC; j_call: TRBJ2-5; clone_size: few; d_call: TRBD1; v_call: TRBV29-1
cdr3_aa: CASSLDGSSGANVLTF; cdr3_nt: TGCGCCAGCAGCTTGGACGGTAGCTCTGGGGCCAACGTCCTGACTTTC; j_call: TRBJ2-6; clone_size: -; d_call: -; v_call: TRBV5-1
cdr3_aa: CATSRPRDRATEAFF; cdr3_nt: TGTGCCACCAGCAGGCCAAGGGACAGGGCTACTGAAGCTTTCTTT; j_call: TRBJ1-1; clone_size: -; d_call: TRBD1; v_call: TRBV15
cdr3_aa: CASSLAPRDNTEAFF; cdr3_nt: TGTGCCAGCAGCTTAGCACCTAGGGATAACACTGAAGCTTTCTTT; j_call: TRBJ1-1; clone_size: -; d_call: -; v_call: TRBV7-9